This T cell receptor beta chain is from a study of identical twins. Points from the study as a whole: In cord blood, abundant beta clonotypes had fewer insertions; memory showed no trend. Weaker excess twin sharing was seen among beta out-of-frame sequences. Zero-insertion analyses were open to partial confounding by invariant MAIT and iNKT cells.

This CDR3 has 14 amino acids. The germline gives CDR1 SEHNR, CDR2 FQNEAQ (reference sequence). The V gene lost 6 bases and the J gene lost 0 bases, with 11 bases spanning the gap. Turning to this clonotype: Its cognate antigen is unknown.

The authors used template switching to add a universal primer site and gave cDNA unique molecular identifiers. MiXCR, run by TCRdb on the 5' RACE reads, gives a single entry per CDR3 protein. The sample includes 260,000 or so distinct CDR3 sequences, 7.5% of them seen just once. This same sample was also part of a study on yellow fever vaccine responses in identical twins.

V gene TRBV7-9 combines with J gene TRBJ2-5; possible D gene TRBD2, 5 bases. Sequencing was done on a sample of CD8+ T cells sorted from blood. This clonotype was sampled from a woman aged 18 to 35 in good health. CDR3 DNA: TGTGCCAGCAGGCAACTAGGCAACCAAGAGACCCAGTACTTC. Its translation: CASRQLGNQETQYF.